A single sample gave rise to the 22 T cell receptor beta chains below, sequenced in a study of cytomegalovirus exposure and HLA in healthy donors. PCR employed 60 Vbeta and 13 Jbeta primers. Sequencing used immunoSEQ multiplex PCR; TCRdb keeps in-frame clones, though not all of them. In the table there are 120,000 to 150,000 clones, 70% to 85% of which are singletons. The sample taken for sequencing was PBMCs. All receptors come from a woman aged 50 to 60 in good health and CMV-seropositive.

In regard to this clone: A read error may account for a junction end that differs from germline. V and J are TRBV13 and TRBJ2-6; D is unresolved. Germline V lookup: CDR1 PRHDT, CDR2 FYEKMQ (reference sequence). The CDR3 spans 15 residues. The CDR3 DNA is TGTGCCAGCAGTTTAGGCAGGCCTGGGGCCAACGTCCTGACTTTC. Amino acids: CASSLGRPGANVLTF.

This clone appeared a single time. The CDR3 sequence: CASSISGGGGTGELFF. CDR3 nucleotide sequence: TGTGCCAGCAGCATTAGCGGGGGCGGGGGCACCGGGGAGCTGTTTTTT. The chain has TRBV9 and TRBJ2-2, with TRBD2 matching over 9 bases. This CDR3 has 16 residues. Trimming at V came to 4 bases and at J to 4 bases, leaving 8 bases not matched to a gene. CDR1 and CDR2 from the germline V gene are SGDLS and YYNGEE.

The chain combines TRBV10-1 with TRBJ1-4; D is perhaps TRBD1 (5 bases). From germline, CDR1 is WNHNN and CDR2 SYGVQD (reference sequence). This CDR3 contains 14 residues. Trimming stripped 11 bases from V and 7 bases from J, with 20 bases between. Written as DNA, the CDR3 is TGCGCCGACGTTAGTTTGGGGCCGCGTGAAAAACTGTTTTTT. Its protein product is CADVSLGPREKLFF.

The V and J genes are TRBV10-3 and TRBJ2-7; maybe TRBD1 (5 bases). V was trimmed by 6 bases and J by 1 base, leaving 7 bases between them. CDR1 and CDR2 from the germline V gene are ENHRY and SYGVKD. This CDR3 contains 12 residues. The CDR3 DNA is TGTGCCATCAGCAGACAGTCCTACGAGCAGTACTTC. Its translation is CAISRQSYEQYF.

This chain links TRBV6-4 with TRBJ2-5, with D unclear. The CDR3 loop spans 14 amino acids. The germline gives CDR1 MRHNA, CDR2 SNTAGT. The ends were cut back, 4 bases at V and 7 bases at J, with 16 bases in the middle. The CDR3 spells CASSAEARRGTQYF. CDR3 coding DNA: TGTGCCAGCAGTGCTGAGGCCCGACGTGGGACCCAGTACTTC.

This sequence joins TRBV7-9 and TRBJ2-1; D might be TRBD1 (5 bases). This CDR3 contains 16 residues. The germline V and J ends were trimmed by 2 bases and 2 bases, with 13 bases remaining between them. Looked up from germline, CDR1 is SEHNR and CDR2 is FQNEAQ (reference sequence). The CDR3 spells CASSLSPGLAYNEQFF. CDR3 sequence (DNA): TGTGCCAGCAGCTTATCGCCAGGGCTGGCCTACAATGAGCAGTTCTTC.

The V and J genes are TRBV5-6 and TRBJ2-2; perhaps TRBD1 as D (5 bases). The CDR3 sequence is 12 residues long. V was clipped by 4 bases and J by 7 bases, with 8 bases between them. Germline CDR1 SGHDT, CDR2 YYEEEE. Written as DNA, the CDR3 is TGTGCCAGCAGCCTCAGGGACGGGGAGCTGTTTTTT. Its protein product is CASSLRDGELFF.

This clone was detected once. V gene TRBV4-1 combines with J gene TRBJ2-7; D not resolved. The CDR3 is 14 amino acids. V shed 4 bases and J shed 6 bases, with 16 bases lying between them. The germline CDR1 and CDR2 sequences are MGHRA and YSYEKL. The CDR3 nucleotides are TGCGCCAGCAGCCCTCACTTACCCCTTTCCGAGCAGTACTTC. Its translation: CASSPHLPLSEQYF.

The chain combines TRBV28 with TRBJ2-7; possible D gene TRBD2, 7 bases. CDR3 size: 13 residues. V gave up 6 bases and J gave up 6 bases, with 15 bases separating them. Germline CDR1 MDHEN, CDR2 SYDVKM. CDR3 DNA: TGTGCCAGCAGCCCCGGGGGAGGGGGCGAGCAGTACTTC. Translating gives CASSPGGGGEQYF.

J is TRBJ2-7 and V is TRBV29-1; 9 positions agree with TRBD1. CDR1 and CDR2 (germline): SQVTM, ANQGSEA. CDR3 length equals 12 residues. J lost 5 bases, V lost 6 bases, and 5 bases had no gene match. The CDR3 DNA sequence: TGCAGCGTAGCTAGGACAGGGGACGAGCAGTACTTC. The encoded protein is CSVARTGDEQYF.

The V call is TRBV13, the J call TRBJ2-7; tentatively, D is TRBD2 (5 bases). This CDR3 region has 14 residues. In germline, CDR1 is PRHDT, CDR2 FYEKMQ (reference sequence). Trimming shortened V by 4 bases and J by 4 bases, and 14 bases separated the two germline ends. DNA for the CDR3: TGTGCCAGCAGCTCTCCCGGGGTAGGGTACGAGCAGTACTTC. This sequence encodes CASSSPGVGYEQYF.

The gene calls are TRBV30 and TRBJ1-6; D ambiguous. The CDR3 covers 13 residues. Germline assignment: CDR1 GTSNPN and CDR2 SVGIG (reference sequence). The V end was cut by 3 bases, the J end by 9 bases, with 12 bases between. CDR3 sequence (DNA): TGTGCCTGGAGCTCGCAGTCCCCTTCACCCCTCCACTTT. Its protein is CAWSSQSPSPLHF.

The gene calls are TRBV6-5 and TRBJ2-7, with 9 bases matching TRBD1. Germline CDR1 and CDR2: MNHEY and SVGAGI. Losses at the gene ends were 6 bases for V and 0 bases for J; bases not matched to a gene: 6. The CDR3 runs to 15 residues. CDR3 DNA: TGTGCCAGCAGCCAGACAGGGGGTTACTCCTACGAGCAGTACTTC. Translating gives CASSQTGGYSYEQYF.

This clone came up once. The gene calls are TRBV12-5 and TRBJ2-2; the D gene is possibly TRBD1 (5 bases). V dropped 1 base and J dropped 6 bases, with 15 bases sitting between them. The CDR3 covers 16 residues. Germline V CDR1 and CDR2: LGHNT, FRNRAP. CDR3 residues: CASGLGILREPGELFF. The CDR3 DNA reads TGTGCTAGTGGTTTGGGGATCCTCAGGGAACCCGGGGAGCTGTTTTTT.

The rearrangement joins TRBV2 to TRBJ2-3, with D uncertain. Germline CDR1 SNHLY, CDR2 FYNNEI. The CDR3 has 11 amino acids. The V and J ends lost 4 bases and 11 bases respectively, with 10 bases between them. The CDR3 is CASSATSRQYF. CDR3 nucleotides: TGTGCCAGCAGTGCCACTTCAAGGCAGTATTTT.

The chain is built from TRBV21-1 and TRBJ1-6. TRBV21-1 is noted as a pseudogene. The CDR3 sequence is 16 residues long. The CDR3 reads CASSSTFREGNSPLHF. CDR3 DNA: TGTGCCAGCAGCTCTACCTTCCGGGAGGGTAATTCACCCCTCCACTTT.

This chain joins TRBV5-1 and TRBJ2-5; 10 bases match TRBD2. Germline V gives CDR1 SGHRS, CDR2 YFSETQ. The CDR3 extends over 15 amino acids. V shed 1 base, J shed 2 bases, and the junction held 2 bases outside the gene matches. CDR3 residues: CASSLQAGGQETQYF. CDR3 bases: TGCGCCAGCAGCTTGCAAGCGGGGGGGCAAGAGACCCAGTACTTC.

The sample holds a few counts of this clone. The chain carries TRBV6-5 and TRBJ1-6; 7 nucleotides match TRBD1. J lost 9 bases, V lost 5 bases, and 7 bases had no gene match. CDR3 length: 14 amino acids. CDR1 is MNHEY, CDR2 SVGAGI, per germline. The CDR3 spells CASSRQGTASPLHF. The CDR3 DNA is TGTGCCAGCAGTAGACAGGGTACAGCTTCACCCCTCCACTTT.

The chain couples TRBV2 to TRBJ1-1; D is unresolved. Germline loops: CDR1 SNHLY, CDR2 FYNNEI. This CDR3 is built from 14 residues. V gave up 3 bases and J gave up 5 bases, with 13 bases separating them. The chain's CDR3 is CASSDDSRWTEAFF. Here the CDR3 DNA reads TGTGCCAGCAGTGACGATTCTCGGTGGACTGAAGCTTTCTTT.

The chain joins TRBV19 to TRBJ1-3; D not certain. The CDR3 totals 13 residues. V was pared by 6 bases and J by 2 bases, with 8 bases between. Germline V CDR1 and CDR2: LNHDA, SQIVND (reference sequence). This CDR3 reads CASSPVAGNTIYF. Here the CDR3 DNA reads TGTGCCAGTAGCCCCGTCGCTGGAAACACCATATATTTT.

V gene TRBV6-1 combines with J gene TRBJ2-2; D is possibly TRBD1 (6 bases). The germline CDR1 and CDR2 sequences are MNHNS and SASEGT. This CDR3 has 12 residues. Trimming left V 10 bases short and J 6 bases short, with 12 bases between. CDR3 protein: CAISWGPGELFF. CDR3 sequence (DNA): TGTGCCATCAGCTGGGGGCCCGGGGAGCTGTTTTTT.

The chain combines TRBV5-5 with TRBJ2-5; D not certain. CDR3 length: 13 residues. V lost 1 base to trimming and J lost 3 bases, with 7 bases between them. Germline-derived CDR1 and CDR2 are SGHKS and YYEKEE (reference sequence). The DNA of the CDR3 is TGTGCCAGCAGCTTGTTTTCTGAAGAGACCCAGTACTTC. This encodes CASSLFSEETQYF.